These 2 T cell receptor beta chains share one sample of origin, sequenced in a study of cytotoxic CD8 clonotypes in ibrutinib-treated CLL. The assay was immunoSEQ multiplex PCR, and TCRdb's table has in-frame clones only and misses some. Counted here are about 250,000 clones, under 80% occurring once; the ten biggest clones make up approximately 15%. Material: PBMCs, obtained after 24 months of ibrutinib treatment. The receptor source for this set is a human donor with chronic lymphocytic leukemia.

V is TRBV28 and J is TRBJ2-1; D unclear. CDR1 and CDR2 from the germline V gene are MDHEN and SYDVKM. Deletions cut 5 bases from V and 0 bases from J, with 14 bases between. The CDR3 runs 16 residues. The CDR3 nucleotides read TGTGCCAGCAGTCCCCCCCGGTATTCCTCCTACAATGAGCAGTTCTTC. The encoded protein is CASSPPRYSSYNEQFF. Together with reference TRBV28 and TRBJ2-1, the CDR3 gives the full variable domain: DVKVTQSSRYLVKRTGEKVFLECVQDMDHENMFWYRQDPGLGLRLIYFSYDVKMKEKGDIPEGYSVSREKKERFSLILESASTNQTSMYLCASSPPRYSSYNEQFFGPGTRLTVL.

This clone was observed a handful of times. The chain is built from TRBV9 and TRBJ2-2, with D possibly being TRBD2 (5 bases). From germline, CDR1 is SGDLS and CDR2 YYNGEE. V was shortened by 3 bases and J by 1 base, with 7 bases between the two germline ends. The CDR3 runs to 14 residues. CDR3 loop: CASSASGNTGELFF. As DNA, the CDR3 is TGTGCCAGCAGCGCCAGCGGGAACACCGGGGAGCTGTTTTTT. Variable domain in full (rest from reference TRBV9 and TRBJ2-2): DSGVTQTPKHLITATGQRVTLRCSPRSGDLSVYWYQQSLDQGLQFLIQYYNGEERAKGNILERFSAQQFPDLHSELNLSSLELGDSALYFCASSASGNTGELFFGEGSRLTVL.